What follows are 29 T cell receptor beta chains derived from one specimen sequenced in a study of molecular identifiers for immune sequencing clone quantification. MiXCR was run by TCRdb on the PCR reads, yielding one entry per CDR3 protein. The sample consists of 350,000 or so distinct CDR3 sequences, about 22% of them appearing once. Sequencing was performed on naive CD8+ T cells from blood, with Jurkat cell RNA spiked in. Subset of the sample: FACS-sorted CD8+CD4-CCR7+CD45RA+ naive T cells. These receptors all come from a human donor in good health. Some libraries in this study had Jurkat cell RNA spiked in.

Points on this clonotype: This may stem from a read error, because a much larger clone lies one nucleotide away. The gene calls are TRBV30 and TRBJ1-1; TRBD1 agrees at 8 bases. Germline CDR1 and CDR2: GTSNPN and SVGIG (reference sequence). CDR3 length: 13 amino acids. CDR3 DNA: TGTGCCCGGAGAGACAGGGGTAATACTGAAGCTTTCTTT. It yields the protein CARRDRGNTEAFF.

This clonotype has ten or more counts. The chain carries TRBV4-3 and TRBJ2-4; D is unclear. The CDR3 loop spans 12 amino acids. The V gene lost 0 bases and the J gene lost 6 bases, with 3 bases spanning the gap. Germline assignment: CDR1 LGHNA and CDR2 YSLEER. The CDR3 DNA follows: TGCGCCAGCAGCCAAGACAGAAACATTCAGTACTTC. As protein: CASSQDRNIQYF.

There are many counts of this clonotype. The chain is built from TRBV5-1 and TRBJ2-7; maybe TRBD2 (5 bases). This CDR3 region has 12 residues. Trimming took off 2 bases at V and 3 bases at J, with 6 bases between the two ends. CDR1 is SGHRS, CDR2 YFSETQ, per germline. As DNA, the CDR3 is TGCGCCAGCAGCTTCGGGGACTACGAGCAGTACTTC. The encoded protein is CASSFGDYEQYF.

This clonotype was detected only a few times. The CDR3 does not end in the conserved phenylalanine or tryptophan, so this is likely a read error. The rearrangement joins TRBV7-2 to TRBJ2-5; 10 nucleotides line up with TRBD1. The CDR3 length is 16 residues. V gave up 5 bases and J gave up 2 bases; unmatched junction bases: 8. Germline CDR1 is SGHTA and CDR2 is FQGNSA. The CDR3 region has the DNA TGTGCCAGCAGCGACGGACAGGGGGGATTTCAAGAGACCCAGTACCTC. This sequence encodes CASSDGQGGFQETQYL.

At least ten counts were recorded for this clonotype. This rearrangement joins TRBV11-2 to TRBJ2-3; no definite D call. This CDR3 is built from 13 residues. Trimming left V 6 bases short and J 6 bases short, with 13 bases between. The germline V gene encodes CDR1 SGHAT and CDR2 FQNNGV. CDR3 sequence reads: CASSHVRRDTQYF. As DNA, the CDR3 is TGTGCCAGCAGTCACGTAAGGCGGGATACGCAGTATTTT.

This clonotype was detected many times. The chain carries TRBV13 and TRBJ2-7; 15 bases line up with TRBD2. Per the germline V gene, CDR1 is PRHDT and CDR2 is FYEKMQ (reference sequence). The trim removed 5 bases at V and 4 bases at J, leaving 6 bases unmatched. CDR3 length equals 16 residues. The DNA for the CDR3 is TGTGCCAGCAGCCCAGACGGGACTAGCGGGAGGTACGAGCAGTACTTC. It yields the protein CASSPDGTSGRYEQYF.

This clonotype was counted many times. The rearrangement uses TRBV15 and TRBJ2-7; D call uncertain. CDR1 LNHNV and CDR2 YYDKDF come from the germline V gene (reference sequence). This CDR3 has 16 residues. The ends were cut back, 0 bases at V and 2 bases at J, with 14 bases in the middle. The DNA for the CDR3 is TGTGCCACCAGCAGAGATTGGGCAGAATCTACCTACGAGCAGTACTTC. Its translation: CATSRDWAESTYEQYF.

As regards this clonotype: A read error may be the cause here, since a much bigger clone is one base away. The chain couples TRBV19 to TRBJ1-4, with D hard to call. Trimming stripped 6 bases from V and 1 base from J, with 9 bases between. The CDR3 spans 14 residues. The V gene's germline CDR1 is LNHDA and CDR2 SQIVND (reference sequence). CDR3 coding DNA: TGTGCCAGTAGGGGGTACCTAACTAATGAAAAACTGTTTTTT. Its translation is CASRGYLTNEKLFF. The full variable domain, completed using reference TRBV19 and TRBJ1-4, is DGGITQSPKYLFRKEGQNVTLSCEQNLNHDAMYWYRQDPGQGLRLIYYSQIVNDFQKGDIAEGYSVSREKKESFPLTVTSAQKNPTAFYLCASRGYLTNEKLFFGSGTQLSVL.

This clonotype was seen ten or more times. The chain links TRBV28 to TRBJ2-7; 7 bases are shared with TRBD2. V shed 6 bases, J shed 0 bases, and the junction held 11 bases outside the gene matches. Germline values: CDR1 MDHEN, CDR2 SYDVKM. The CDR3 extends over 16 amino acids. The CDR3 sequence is CASSRPAGEHSYEQYF. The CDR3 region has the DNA TGTGCCAGCAGCCGACCCGCGGGGGAACACTCCTACGAGCAGTACTTC.

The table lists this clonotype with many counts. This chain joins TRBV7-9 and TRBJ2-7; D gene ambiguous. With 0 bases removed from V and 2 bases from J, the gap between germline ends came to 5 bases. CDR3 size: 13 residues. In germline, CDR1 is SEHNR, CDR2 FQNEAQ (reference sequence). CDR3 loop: CASSLAFAYEQYF. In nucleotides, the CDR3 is TGTGCCAGCAGCTTAGCGTTCGCCTACGAGCAGTACTTC.

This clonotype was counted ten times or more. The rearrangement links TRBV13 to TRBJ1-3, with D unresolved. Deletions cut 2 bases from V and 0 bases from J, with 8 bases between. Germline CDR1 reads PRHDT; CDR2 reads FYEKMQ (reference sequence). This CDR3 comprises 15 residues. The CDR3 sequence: CASSLFRPSGNTIYF. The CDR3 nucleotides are TGTGCCAGCAGCTTATTCCGCCCCTCTGGAAACACCATATATTTT.

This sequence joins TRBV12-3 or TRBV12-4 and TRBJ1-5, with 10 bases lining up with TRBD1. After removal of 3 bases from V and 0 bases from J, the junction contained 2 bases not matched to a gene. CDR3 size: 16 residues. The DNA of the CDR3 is TGTGCCAGCAGTTTTCGGACAGGGGGTAGCAATCAGCCCCAGCATTTT. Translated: CASSFRTGGSNQPQHF.

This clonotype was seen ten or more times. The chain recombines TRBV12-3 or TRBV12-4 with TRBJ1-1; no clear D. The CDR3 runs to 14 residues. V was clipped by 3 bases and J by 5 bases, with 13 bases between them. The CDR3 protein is CASSFIQSMTEAFF. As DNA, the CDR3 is TGTGCCAGCAGTTTTATTCAGAGTATGACTGAAGCTTTCTTT.

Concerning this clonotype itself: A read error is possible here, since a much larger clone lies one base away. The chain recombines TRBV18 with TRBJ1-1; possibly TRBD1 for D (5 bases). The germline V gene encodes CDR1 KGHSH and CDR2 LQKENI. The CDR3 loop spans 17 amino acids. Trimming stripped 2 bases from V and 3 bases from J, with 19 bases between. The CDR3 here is CASSPRGIRGLDTEAFF. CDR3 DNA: TGTGCCAGCTCACCAAGGGGTATCCGAGGGCTGGACACTGAAGCTTTCTTT.

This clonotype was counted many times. The CDR3 nucleotides read TGTGCCAGCAGTTTGGGGGTTATGAGTGGCTACACCTTC. Translating it yields CASSLGVMSGYTF. The chain links TRBV12-3 or TRBV12-4 to TRBJ1-2, with D perhaps matching TRBD1 (5 bases). The V and J ends lost 3 bases and 7 bases respectively, with 12 bases between them. This CDR3 has 13 amino acids.

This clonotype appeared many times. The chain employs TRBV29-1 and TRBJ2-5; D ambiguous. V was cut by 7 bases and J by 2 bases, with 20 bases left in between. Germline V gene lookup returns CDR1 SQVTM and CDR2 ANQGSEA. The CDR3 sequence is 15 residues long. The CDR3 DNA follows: TGCAGCGCCGAAGACACAGCTTACACTCAAGAGACCCAGTACTTC. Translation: CSAEDTAYTQETQYF.

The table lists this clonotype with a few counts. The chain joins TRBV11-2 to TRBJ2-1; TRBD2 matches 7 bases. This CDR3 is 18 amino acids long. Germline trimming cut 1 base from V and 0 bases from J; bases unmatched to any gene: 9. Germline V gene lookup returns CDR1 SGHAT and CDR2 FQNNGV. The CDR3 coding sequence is TGTGCCAGCAGCTTAGTTTGGGGCGGGAGCAGCTCCTACAATGAGCAGTTCTTC. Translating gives CASSLVWGGSSSYNEQFF.

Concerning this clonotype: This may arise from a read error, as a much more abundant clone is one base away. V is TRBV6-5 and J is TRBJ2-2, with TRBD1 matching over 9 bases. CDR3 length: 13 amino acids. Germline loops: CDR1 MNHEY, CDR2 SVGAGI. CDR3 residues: CASTRTGAGELSF. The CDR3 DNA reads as TGTGCCAGCACAAGGACAGGGGCCGGGGAGCTGTCTTTT.

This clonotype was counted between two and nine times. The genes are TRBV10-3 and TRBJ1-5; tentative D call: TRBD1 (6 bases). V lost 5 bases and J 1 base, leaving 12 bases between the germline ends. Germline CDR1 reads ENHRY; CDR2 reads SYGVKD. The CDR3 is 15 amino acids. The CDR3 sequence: CAISRGFESNQPQHF. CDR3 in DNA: TGTGCCATCAGTAGGGGGTTTGAGAGCAATCAGCCCCAGCATTTT.

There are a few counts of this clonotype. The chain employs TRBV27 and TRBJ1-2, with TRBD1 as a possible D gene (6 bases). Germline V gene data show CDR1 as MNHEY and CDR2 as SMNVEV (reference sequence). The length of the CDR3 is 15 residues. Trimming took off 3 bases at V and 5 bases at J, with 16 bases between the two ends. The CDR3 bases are TGTGCCAGCAGTTTTTCCGGGCAGGGGAAATATGGCTACACCTTC. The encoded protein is CASSFSGQGKYGYTF.

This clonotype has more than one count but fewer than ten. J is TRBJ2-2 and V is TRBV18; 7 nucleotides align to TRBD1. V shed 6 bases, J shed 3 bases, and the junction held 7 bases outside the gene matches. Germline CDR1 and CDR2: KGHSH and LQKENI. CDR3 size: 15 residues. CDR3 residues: CASSPRTGDTGELFF. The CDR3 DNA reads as TGTGCCAGCTCTCCCCGGACAGGAGACACCGGGGAGCTGTTTTTT.

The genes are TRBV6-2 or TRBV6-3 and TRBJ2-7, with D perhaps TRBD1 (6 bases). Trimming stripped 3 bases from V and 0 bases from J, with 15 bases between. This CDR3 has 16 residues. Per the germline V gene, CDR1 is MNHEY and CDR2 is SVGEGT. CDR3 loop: CASSYGTLSPSYEQYF. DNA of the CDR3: TGTGCCAGCAGTTATGGGACACTCAGCCCCTCCTACGAGCAGTACTTC.

The CDR3 sequence is CASSPIGRPDEAFF. As DNA, the CDR3 is TGTGCCAGCAGCCCGATAGGCCGCCCCGATGAAGCTTTCTTT. This chain joins TRBV7-9 and TRBJ1-1; no reliable D call. V dropped 5 bases and J dropped 7 bases, with 17 bases sitting between them. The V gene's germline CDR1 is SEHNR and CDR2 FQNEAQ (reference sequence). The CDR3 loop spans 14 amino acids.

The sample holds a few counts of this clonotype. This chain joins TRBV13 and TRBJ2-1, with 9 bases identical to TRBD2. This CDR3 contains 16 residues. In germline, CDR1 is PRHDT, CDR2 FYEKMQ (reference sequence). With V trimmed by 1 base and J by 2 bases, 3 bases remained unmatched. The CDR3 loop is CASSLVRGGTYNEQFF. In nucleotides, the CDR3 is TGTGCCAGCAGCTTAGTGCGGGGGGGGACCTACAATGAGCAGTTCTTC. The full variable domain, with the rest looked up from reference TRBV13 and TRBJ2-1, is AAGVIQSPRHLIKEKRETATLKCYPIPRHDTVYWYQQGPGQDPQFLISFYEKMQSDKGSIPDRFSAQQFSDYHSELNMSSLELGDSALYFCASSLVRGGTYNEQFFGPGTRLTVL.

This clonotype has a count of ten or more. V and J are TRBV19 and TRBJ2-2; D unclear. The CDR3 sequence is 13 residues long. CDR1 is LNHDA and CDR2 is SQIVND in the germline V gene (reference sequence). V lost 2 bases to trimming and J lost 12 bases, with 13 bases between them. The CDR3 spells CASSISGMGQLFF. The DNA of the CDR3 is TGTGCCAGTAGTATATCAGGAATGGGTCAGCTGTTTTTT. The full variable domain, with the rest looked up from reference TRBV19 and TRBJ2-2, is DGGITQSPKYLFRKEGQNVTLSCEQNLNHDAMYWYRQDPGQGLRLIYYSQIVNDFQKGDIAEGYSVSREKKESFPLTVTSAQKNPTAFYLCASSISGMGQLFFGEGSRLTVL.

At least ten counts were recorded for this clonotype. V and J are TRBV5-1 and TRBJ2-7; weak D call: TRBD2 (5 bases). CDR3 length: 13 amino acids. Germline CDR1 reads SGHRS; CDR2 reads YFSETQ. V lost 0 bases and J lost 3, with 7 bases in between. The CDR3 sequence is CASSLEDYYEQYF. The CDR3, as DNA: TGCGCCAGCAGCTTGGAAGACTACTACGAGCAGTACTTC.

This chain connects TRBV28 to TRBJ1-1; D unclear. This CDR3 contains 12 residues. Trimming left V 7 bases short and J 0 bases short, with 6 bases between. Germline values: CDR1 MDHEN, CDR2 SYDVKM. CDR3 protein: CASKTVNTEAFF. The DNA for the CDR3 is TGTGCCAGCAAAACAGTGAACACTGAAGCTTTCTTT.

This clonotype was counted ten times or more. CDR3 nucleotide sequence: TGTGCCAGCAGCACCCGGGACAGGGGTGTGAACACCGGGGAGCTGTTTTTT. It is translated as CASSTRDRGVNTGELFF. The chain has TRBV5-4 and TRBJ2-2, with 10 positions matching TRBD1. With 4 bases clipped from V and 1 base from J, the junction kept 7 bases outside the gene matches. The germline CDR1 and CDR2 sequences are SGHNT and YYREEE (reference sequence). The CDR3 runs to 17 residues.

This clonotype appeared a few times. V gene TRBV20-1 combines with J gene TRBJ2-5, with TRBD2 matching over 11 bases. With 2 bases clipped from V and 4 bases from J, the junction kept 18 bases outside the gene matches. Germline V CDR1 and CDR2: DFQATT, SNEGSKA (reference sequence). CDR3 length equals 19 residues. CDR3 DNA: TGCAGTGCTAGACTACTAACCTTACTAGCGGGGGCCCCCGGAGAGACCCAGTACTTC. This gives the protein CSARLLTLLAGAPGETQYF.